A single sample gave rise to the 12 T cell receptor beta chains below, sequenced in a study of OX40 agonist ivuxolimab in advanced cancers. Clones were sequenced by immunoSEQ multiplex PCR, and TCRdb holds only the in-frame ones, with some missing. The top ten hold about 25% of the sample, which has about 33,000 clones, approximately 89% seen once. The specimen was CD4+ or CD8+ T cells sorted from blood, collected in a trial of the OX40 agonist ivuxolimab. The receptors derive from an adult with an advanced solid tumor such as melanoma, head and neck, liver or kidney cancer.

This clone was detected only once. The chain combines TRBV5-4 with TRBJ2-6; TRBD2 aligns across 10 bases. With 6 bases clipped from V and 0 bases from J, the junction kept 9 bases outside the gene matches. The CDR3 spans 18 residues. From germline, CDR1 is SGHNT and CDR2 YYREEE (reference sequence). The CDR3 bases are TGTGCCAGCACCGAAGGACTAGCGGAAAACTCTGGGGCCAACGTCCTGACTTTC. It encodes CASTEGLAENSGANVLTF.

The CDR3 coding sequence is TGCAGCGTTGAAGGTGGGAACACCGGGGAGCTGTTTTTT. Protein: CSVEGGNTGELFF. The chain has TRBV29-1 and TRBJ2-2; D unclear. The CDR3 has 13 amino acids. Trimming removed 1 base from V and 1 base from J, with 4 bases in between. CDR1 SQVTM and CDR2 ANQGSEA come from the germline V gene.

The chain links TRBV15 to TRBJ2-2, with D perhaps being TRBD1 or TRBD2 (6 bases each). The CDR3 sequence is 15 residues long. The V and J ends lost 4 bases and 7 bases respectively, with 16 bases between them. Germline assignment: CDR1 LNHNV and CDR2 YYDKDF (reference sequence). CDR3 coding DNA: TGTGCCACCAGCACCTATCCGGGGGCGGGCGGGGAGCTGTTTTTT. Its translation is CATSTYPGAGGELFF.

The genes are TRBV2 and TRBJ2-7; D is perhaps TRBD1 (6 bases). Between the trimmed V and J ends, which lost 5 bases and 3 bases, there was a span of 17 bases. The CDR3 runs to 15 residues. Per the germline V gene, CDR1 is SNHLY and CDR2 is FYNNEI. The CDR3: CASSTPRGLGYEQYF. The CDR3 DNA follows: TGTGCCAGCAGTACCCCCAGGGGTCTAGGCTACGAGCAGTACTTC. Full variable domain (missing parts from reference TRBV2 and TRBJ2-7): EPEVTQTPSHQVTQMGQEVILRCVPISNHLYFYWYRQILGQKVEFLVSFYNNEISEKSEIFDDQFSVERPDGSNFTLKIRSTKLEDSAMYFCASSTPRGLGYEQYFGPGTRLTVT.

The rearrangement joins TRBV7-9 to TRBJ2-7; D is possibly TRBD2 (5 bases). V lost 5 bases to trimming and J lost 4 bases, with 15 bases between them. This CDR3 comprises 14 residues. Germline values: CDR1 SEHNR, CDR2 FQNEAQ (reference sequence). Here the CDR3 reads CASSLDGSGYEQYF. The CDR3 bases are TGTGCCAGCAGCCTGGACGGTTCGGGGTACGAGCAGTACTTC.

This clone was recorded only once. CDR3 nucleotide sequence: TGTGCCAGCAGCTTACTGGGAGCCTCCTACGAGCAGTACTTC. It yields the protein CASSLLGASYEQYF. The J gene is TRBJ2-7, the V gene TRBV7-8; TRBD2 might be the D (5 bases). Trimming took 2 bases from V and 0 from J, leaving 8 bases between them. CDR3 length: 14 residues. Germline loops: CDR1 SGHVS, CDR2 FQNEAQ.

In DNA form, the CDR3 reads TGTGCCAGCAGTTACCTGGGGCAGGGGGATAAACTGTTTTTT. Residues: CASSYLGQGDKLFF. The chain couples TRBV6-5 to TRBJ1-4; 7 nucleotides align to TRBD1. The CDR3 has 14 residues. Germline V gene data show CDR1 as MNHEY and CDR2 as SVGAGI. V shed 2 bases and J 11 bases; nucleotides not matched to a gene: 8.

V is TRBV5-6 and J is TRBJ1-1; D not resolved. V was pared by 0 bases and J by 1 base, with 4 bases between. The germline V gene has CDR1 SGHDT and CDR2 YYEEEE. CDR3 length equals 13 residues. CDR3 sequence (DNA): TGTGCCAGCAGCTTGGCCTGGAACACTGAAGCTTTCTTT. Its protein is CASSLAWNTEAFF.

This clone has only one observation. This chain links TRBV19 with TRBJ2-1; D remains ambiguous. The CDR3 runs 13 residues. Between the trimmed V and J ends, which lost 4 bases and 0 bases, there was a span of 4 bases. CDR1 is LNHDA and CDR2 is SQIVND in the germline V gene (reference sequence). CDR3 DNA sequence: TGTGCCAGTAGTAAAGGCTCCTACAATGAGCAGTTCTTC. Translating gives CASSKGSYNEQFF.

This chain joins TRBV18 and TRBJ2-5, with D perhaps assigned TRBD1 or TRBD2 (7 bases each). V lost 8 bases and J 2 bases, leaving 18 bases between the germline ends. CDR1 and CDR2 (germline): KGHSH, LQKENI. The CDR3 consists of 15 residues. The CDR3 protein is CASPPGGGLQETQYF. In DNA form, the CDR3 reads TGTGCCAGCCCCCCAGGGGGGGGACTGCAAGAGACCCAGTACTTC.

The rearrangement links TRBV25-1 to TRBJ1-1, with TRBD1 as a possible D gene (6 bases). V was trimmed by 5 bases and J by 0 bases, leaving 10 bases between them. The CDR3 totals 14 residues. From germline, CDR1 is MGHDK and CDR2 SYGVNS. CDR3 bases: TGTGCCAGCAGTATAGGGGGGATGAACACTGAAGCTTTCTTT. Amino acids: CASSIGGMNTEAFF.

This chain joins TRBV30 and TRBJ1-2; D may be TRBD1 (5 bases). Looked up from germline, CDR1 is GTSNPN and CDR2 is SVGIG (reference sequence). The CDR3 sequence is 16 residues long. Deletions cut 0 bases from V and 3 bases from J, with 17 bases between. CDR3 region: CAWSVRGVSLDYGYTF. The DNA for the CDR3 is TGTGCCTGGAGTGTAAGAGGGGTTAGTCTGGACTATGGCTACACCTTC.